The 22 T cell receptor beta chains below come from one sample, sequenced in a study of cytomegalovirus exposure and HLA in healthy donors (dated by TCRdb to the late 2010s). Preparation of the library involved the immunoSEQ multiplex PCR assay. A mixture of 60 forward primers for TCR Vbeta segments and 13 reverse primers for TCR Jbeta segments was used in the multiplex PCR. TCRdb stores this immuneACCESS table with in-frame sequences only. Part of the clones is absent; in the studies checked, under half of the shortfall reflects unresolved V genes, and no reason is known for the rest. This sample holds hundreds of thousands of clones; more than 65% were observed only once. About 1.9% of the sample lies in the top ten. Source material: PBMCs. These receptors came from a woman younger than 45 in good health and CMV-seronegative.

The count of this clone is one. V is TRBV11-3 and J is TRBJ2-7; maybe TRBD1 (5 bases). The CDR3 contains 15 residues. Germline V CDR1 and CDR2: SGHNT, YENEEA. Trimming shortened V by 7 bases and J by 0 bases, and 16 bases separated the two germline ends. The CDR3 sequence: CASTGSRVSSYEQYF. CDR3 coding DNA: TGTGCCAGCACTGGTAGCAGGGTGAGCTCCTACGAGCAGTACTTC.

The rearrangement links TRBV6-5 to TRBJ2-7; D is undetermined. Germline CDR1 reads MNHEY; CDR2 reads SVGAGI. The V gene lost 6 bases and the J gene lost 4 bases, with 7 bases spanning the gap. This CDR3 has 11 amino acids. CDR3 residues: CASRSSYEQYF. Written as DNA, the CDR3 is TGTGCCAGCAGGAGCTCGTACGAGCAGTACTTC.

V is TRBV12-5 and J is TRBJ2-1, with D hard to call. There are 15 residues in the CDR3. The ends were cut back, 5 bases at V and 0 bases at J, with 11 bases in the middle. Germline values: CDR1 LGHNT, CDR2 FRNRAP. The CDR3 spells CASGPSVSSYNEQFF. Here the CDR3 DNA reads TGTGCTAGTGGTCCATCGGTGAGCTCCTACAATGAGCAGTTCTTC.

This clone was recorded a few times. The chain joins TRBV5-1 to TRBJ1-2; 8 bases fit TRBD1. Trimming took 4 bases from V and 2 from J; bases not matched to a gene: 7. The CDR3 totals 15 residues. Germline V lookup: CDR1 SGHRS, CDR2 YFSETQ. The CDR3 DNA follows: TGCGCCAGCAGCCTAGGGACAGGCGAGAACTATGGCTACACCTTC. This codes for CASSLGTGENYGYTF.

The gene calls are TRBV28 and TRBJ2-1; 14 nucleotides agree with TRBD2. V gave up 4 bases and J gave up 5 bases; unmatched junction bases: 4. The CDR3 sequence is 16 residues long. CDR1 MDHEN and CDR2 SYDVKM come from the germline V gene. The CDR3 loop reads CASSSGTSGRNNEQFF. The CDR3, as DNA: TGTGCCAGCAGTTCCGGGACTAGCGGGAGAAACAATGAGCAGTTCTTC.

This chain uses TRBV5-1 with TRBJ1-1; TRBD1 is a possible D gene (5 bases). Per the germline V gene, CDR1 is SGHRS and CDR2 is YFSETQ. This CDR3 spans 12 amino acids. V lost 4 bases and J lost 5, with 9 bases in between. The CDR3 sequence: CASSRGGTEAFF. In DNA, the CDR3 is TGCGCCAGCAGCCGGGGGGGGACTGAAGCTTTCTTT.

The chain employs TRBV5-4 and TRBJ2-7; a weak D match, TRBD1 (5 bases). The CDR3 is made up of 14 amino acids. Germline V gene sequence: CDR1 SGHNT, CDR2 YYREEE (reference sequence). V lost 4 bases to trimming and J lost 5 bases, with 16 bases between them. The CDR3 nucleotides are TGTGCCAGCAGCCCACAGGCCGCAAGAGACGAGCAGTACTTC. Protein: CASSPQAARDEQYF.

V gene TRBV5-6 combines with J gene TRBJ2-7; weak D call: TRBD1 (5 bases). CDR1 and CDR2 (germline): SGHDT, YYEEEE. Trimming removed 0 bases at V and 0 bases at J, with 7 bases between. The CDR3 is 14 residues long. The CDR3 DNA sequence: TGTGCCAGCAGCTTGGGCGACAGCTCCTACGAGCAGTACTTC. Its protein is CASSLGDSSYEQYF.

The CDR3 reads CASSTWGFSTDTQYF. The CDR3 DNA follows: TGTGCCAGCAGTACTTGGGGCTTTAGCACAGATACGCAGTATTTT. The chain has TRBV2 and TRBJ2-3; a possible D gene is TRBD1 (5 bases). The CDR3 sequence is 15 residues long. The germline gives CDR1 SNHLY, CDR2 FYNNEI. V shed 5 bases and J shed 0 bases, with 12 bases lying between them.

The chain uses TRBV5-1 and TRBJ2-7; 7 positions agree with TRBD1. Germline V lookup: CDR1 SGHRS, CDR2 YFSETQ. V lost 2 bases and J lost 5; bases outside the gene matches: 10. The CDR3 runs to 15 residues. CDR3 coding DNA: TGCGCCAGCAGCTTCCCCCAGACAGGGCCCCACGAGCAGTACTTC. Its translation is CASSFPQTGPHEQYF.

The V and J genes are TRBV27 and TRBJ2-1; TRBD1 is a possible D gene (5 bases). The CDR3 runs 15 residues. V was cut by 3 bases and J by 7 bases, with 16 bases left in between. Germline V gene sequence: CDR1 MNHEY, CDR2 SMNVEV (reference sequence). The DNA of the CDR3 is TGTGCCAGCAGTTTGAATCCGGTGGGGCCGAATGAGCAGTTCTTC. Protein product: CASSLNPVGPNEQFF.

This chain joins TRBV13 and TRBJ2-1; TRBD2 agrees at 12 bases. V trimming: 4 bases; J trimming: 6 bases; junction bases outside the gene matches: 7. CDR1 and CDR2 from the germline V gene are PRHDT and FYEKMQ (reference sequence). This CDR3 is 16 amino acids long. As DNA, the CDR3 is TGTGCCAGCAGCTCGACTAGCGGGAGATGGGGCAATGAGCAGTTCTTC. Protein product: CASSSTSGRWGNEQFF. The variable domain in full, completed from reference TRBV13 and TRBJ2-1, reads AAGVIQSPRHLIKEKRETATLKCYPIPRHDTVYWYQQGPGQDPQFLISFYEKMQSDKGSIPDRFSAQQFSDYHSELNMSSLELGDSALYFCASSSTSGRWGNEQFFGPGTRLTVL.

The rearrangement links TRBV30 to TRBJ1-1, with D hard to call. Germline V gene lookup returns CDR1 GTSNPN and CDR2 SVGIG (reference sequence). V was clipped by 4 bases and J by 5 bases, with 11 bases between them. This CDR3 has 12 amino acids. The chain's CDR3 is CAWTAVRTEAFF. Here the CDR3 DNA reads TGTGCCTGGACGGCAGTCAGGACTGAAGCTTTCTTT.

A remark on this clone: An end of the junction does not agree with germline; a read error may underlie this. The CDR3 sequence: CASSSTRGAYETQYF. The DNA of the CDR3 is TGTGCCAGCAGCTCTACCCGGGGGGCCTACGAGACCCAGTACTTC. The rearrangement uses TRBV5-1 and TRBJ2-5, with D perhaps matching TRBD2 (7 bases). The length of the CDR3 is 15 residues. Germline-derived CDR1 and CDR2 are SGHRS and YFSETQ.

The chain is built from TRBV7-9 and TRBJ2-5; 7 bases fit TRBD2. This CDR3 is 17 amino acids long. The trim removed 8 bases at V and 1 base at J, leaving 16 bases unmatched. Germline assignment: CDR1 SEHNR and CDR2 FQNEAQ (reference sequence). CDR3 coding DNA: TGTGCCAGCGGATTCCCTAGCGGTCGAGGGAGCCAAGAGACCCAGTACTTC. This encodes CASGFPSGRGSQETQYF.

The CDR3 loop is CASTQTSGSNEQYF. DNA for the CDR3: TGTGCCAGCACCCAGACTAGCGGGAGCAACGAGCAGTACTTC. The gene calls are TRBV6-1 and TRBJ2-7, with TRBD2 matching over 12 bases. V lost 7 bases to trimming and J lost 5 bases; unmatched junction nucleotides: 6. CDR3 length equals 14 residues. Germline values: CDR1 MNHNS, CDR2 SASEGT.

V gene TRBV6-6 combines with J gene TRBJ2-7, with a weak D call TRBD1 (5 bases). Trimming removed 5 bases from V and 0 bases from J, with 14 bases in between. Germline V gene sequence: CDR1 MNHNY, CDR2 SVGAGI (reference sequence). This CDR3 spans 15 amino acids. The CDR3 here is CASSPPQASSYEQYF. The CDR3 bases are TGTGCCAGCAGTCCTCCACAGGCAAGCTCCTACGAGCAGTACTTC.

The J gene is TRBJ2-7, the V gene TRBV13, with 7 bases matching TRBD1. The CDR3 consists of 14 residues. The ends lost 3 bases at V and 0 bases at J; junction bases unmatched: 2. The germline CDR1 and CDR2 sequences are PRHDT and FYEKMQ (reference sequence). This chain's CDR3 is CASSFWTGSYEQYF. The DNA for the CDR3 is TGTGCCAGCAGCTTTTGGACAGGCTCCTACGAGCAGTACTTC.

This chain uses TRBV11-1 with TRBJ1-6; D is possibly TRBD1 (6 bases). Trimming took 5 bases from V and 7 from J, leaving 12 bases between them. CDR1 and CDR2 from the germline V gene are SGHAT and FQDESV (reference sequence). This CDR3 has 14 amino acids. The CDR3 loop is CASSKDSPNSPLHF. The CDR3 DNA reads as TGTGCCAGCAGCAAGGACAGTCCAAATTCACCCCTCCACTTT.

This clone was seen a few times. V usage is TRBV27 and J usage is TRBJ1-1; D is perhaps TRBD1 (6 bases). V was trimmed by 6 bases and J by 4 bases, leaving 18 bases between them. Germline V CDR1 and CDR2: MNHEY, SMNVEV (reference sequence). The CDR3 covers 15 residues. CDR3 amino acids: CASRPNRESGTEAFF. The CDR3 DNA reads TGTGCCAGCAGGCCCAACAGGGAGTCAGGCACTGAAGCTTTCTTT.

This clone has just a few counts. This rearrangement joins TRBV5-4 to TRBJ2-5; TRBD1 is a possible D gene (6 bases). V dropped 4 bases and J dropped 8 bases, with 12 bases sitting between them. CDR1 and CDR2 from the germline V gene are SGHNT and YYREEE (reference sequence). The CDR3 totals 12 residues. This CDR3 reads CASSGGQLTQYF. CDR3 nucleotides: TGTGCCAGCAGCGGGGGCCAATTAACCCAGTACTTC.

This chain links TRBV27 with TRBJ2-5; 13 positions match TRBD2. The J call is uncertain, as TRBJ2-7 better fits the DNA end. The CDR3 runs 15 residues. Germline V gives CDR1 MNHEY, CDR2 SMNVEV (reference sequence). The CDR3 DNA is TGTGCCAGCAGTTCAGGACTAGCGGGAGCCTACGAGCAGTACTTC. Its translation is CASSSGLAGAYEQYF.